The 13 T cell receptor beta chains reported below all come from one sample, sequenced in a study of human T cells and chemical hapten exposure. TCRdb reanalysed the RACE reads using MiXCR and keeps one entry per CDR3 protein. Here the sample spans 75,000 to 90,000 distinct CDR3 sequences, roughly a tenth being singletons. Time point of the sample: patch test 2, 6 weeks after DPC sensitization. The treatment is: therapeutic diphenylcyclopropenone sensitization with weekly scalp DPC. Material: whole blood, obtained in connection with sensitization to the hapten diphenylcyclopropenone (DPC). The receptors originated from a woman between 50 and 59 years old with alopecia areata. Some clones in this sample may be carry-over from other donors' samples.

This clonotype was detected ten times or more. The CDR3 sequence: CASSYGQNYGYTF. DNA of the CDR3: TGTGCCAGCAGTTACGGTCAGAACTATGGCTACACCTTC. This chain connects TRBV6-5 to TRBJ1-2; D is unclear. V was trimmed by 2 bases and J by 2 bases, leaving 6 bases between them. The CDR3 sequence is 13 residues long. CDR1 is MNHEY and CDR2 is SVGAGI in the germline V gene.

This clonotype was seen many times. The CDR3: CASSPLDSTYSNQPQHF. In nucleotides, the CDR3 is TGTGCCAGCTCACCACTCGATAGTACATATAGCAATCAGCCCCAGCATTTT. J is TRBJ1-5 and V is TRBV18; D not certain. The V gene lost 1 base and the J gene lost 0 bases, with 13 bases spanning the gap. The germline gives CDR1 KGHSH, CDR2 LQKENI. CDR3 length equals 17 residues. Supplemented by reference TRBV18 and TRBJ1-5, the full variable domain reads NAGVMQNPRHLVRRRGQEARLRCSPMKGHSHVYWYRQLPEEGLKFMVYLQKENIIDESGMPKERFSAEFPKEGPSILRIQQVVRGDSAAYFCASSPLDSTYSNQPQHFGDGTRLSIL.

This clonotype appeared many times. This sequence joins TRBV7-9 and TRBJ1-5; D is perhaps TRBD1 (6 bases). V dropped 11 bases and J dropped 6 bases, with 23 bases sitting between them. This CDR3 has 15 amino acids. Germline loops: CDR1 SEHNR, CDR2 FQNEAQ (reference sequence). The CDR3 coding sequence is TGTGCCGCCTCAAATAACAGGGATCTAGTTCAGCCCCAGCATTTT. This encodes CAASNNRDLVQPQHF.

The table lists this clonotype with many counts. The chain has TRBV11-2 and TRBJ1-1, with 8 bases identical to TRBD1. The germline V gene has CDR1 SGHAT and CDR2 FQNNGV. The CDR3 covers 14 residues. V shed 5 bases and J 7 bases; nucleotides not matched to a gene: 9. Written as DNA, the CDR3 is TGTGCCAGCAGCCGAACAGGGGGGACGAATGAAGCTTTCTTT. Translating gives CASSRTGGTNEAFF.

The sample holds many counts of this clonotype. The V call is TRBV3-1, the J call TRBJ2-1; possible D gene TRBD2, 5 bases. CDR3 length equals 16 residues. Trimming removed 4 bases from V and 8 bases from J, with 21 bases in between. Per germline, CDR1 LGHDT and CDR2 YNNKEL (reference sequence). CDR3 loop: CASSPYGKGTSDEQFF. CDR3 bases: TGTGCCAGCAGCCCCTACGGGAAGGGTACGAGTGATGAGCAGTTCTTC.

As to this clonotype: It may be a read error: a sequence one base away is much more abundant. V usage is TRBV20-1 and J usage is TRBJ1-5; D is uncertain. CDR3 length: 14 residues. CDR1 is DFQATT, CDR2 SNEGSKA, per germline (reference sequence). The CDR3: CSATRLGSNQLQHF. CDR3 coding DNA: TGCAGTGCTACCCGATTGGGGAGCAATCAGCTCCAGCATTTT.

This clonotype appeared a few times. The chain recombines TRBV6-1 with TRBJ1-1; a weak D match, TRBD1 (6 bases). V lost 5 bases to trimming and J lost 4 bases, with 20 bases between them. Germline V lookup: CDR1 MNHNS, CDR2 SASEGT. This CDR3 has 16 residues. The CDR3 spells CASSPQVGGAGTEAFF. CDR3 sequence (DNA): TGTGCCAGCAGTCCACAGGTGGGGGGCGCCGGCACTGAAGCTTTCTTT.

This clonotype was recorded at least ten times. The rearrangement uses TRBV27 and TRBJ2-1; D may correspond to TRBD1 or TRBD2 (5 bases each). This CDR3 contains 12 residues. In germline, CDR1 is MNHEY, CDR2 SMNVEV (reference sequence). Between the trimmed V and J ends, which lost 5 bases and 6 bases, there was a span of 8 bases. The CDR3 nucleotides are TGTGCCAGCAGTACTGGGACCAATGAGCAGTTCTTC. Translated: CASSTGTNEQFF.

This clonotype was recorded many times. The V and J genes are TRBV3-1 and TRBJ2-3; 9 bases match TRBD2. The V gene end was trimmed by 1 base and the J gene end by 6 bases; junction bases not matched to a gene: 11. CDR3 length equals 17 residues. CDR1 and CDR2 from the germline V gene are LGHDT and YNNKEL (reference sequence). In DNA, the CDR3 is TGTGCCAGCAGCCAAGCCCCTCCGCGGGAGGGCCAGGATACGCAGTATTTT. Translated, it gives CASSQAPPREGQDTQYF.

The gene calls are TRBV12-3 or TRBV12-4 and TRBJ2-3; TRBD1 is a possible D gene (5 bases). Trimming shortened V by 0 bases and J by 3 bases, and 13 bases separated the two germline ends. This CDR3 comprises 16 residues. In DNA, the CDR3 is TGTGCCAGCAGTTTAGCTGGCAGGGTGAGGACAGATACGCAGTATTTT. As protein: CASSLAGRVRTDTQYF.

This clonotype has ten or more counts. The CDR3 protein is CSVVWDRGAYEQYF. The CDR3 nucleotides are TGCAGCGTTGTGTGGGACAGGGGGGCCTACGAGCAGTACTTC. The chain couples TRBV29-1 to TRBJ2-7; 11 bases are a match to TRBD1. The CDR3 extends over 14 amino acids. The germline V gene has CDR1 SQVTM and CDR2 ANQGSEA. V lost 4 bases, J lost 2 bases, and 4 bases stayed unmatched.

In the case of this clonotype: Relative to the germline gene, one junction end is altered; a read error may explain this. This rearrangement joins TRBV6-2 or TRBV6-3 to TRBJ1-1; the match to TRBD1 covers 8 bases. Per the germline V gene, CDR1 is MNHEY and CDR2 is SVGEGT. The CDR3 has 14 residues. Here the CDR3 reads CASSQMTGDTEASF. In nucleotides, the CDR3 is TGTGCCAGCAGTCAAATGACAGGGGACACTGAAGCTTCCTTT.

This clonotype showed up many times. The chain links TRBV18 to TRBJ2-7; TRBD1 matches 9 bases. The V gene end was trimmed by 3 bases and the J gene end by 6 bases; junction bases not matched to a gene: 9. CDR3 size: 15 residues. In germline, CDR1 is KGHSH, CDR2 LQKENI. CDR3 sequence: CASSPGQGTFGEQYF. The CDR3 DNA is TGTGCCAGCTCACCCGGACAGGGGACTTTCGGCGAGCAGTACTTC.